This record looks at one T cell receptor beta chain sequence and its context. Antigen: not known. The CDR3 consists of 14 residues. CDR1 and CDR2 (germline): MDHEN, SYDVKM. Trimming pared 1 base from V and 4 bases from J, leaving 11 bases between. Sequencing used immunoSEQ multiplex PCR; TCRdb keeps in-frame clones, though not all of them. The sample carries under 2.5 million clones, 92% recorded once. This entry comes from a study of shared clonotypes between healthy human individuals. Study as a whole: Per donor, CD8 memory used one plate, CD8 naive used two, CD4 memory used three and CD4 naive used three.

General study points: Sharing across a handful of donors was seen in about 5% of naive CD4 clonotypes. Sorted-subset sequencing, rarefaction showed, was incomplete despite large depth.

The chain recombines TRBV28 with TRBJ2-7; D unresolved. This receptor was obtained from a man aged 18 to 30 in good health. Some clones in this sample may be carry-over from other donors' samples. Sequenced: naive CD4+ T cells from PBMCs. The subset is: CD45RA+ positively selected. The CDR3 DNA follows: TGTGCCAGCAGTTTATTTGGCAGAGAATACGAGCAGTACTTC. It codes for CASSLFGREYEQYF.